The clone carrying this TCR beta chain was counted between two and nine times. Sequencing was performed with immunoSEQ multiplex PCR; in TCRdb, only in-frame clones are kept and a portion is missing. Of 30,000 to 45,000 clones detected, about 87% appear once; the ten largest clones hold roughly 1.9%. The data were obtained in a study of T cell clonotyping in hematopoietic cell transplantation. The CDR3 sequence is 14 residues long. The germline CDR1 and CDR2 sequences are SGHRS and YFSETQ. The V end was cut by 4 bases, the J end by 1 base, with 8 bases between. This TCR was recovered from a woman in her 40s in good health. Some clones in this sample may be carry-over from other donors' samples. Sequences were obtained from peripheral blood mononuclear cells. This sequence joins TRBV5-1 and TRBJ1-4; D gene uncertain. Here the CDR3 reads CASSRDGTNEKLFF. The CDR3 coding sequence is TGCGCCAGCAGCCGAGATGGAACTAATGAAAAACTGTTTTTT. Full variable domain (remainder filled in from reference TRBV5-1 and TRBJ1-4): KAGVTQTPRYLIKTRGQQVTLSCSPISGHRSVSWYQQTPGQGLQFLFEYFSETQRNKGNFPGRFSGRQFSNSRSEMNVSTLELGDSALYLCASSRDGTNEKLFFGSGTQLSVL.